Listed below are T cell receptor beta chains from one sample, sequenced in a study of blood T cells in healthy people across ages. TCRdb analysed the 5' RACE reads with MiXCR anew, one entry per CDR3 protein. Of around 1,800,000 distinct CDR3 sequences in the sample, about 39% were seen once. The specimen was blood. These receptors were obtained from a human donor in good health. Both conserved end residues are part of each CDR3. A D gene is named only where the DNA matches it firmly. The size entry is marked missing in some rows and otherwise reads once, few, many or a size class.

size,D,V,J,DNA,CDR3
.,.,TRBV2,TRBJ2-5,TGTGCCAGCAGTGAAACGGGGGACCAAGAGACCCAGTACTTC,CASSETGDQETQYF
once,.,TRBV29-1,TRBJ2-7,TGCAGCGTGGGGGACGGGCTGAAGCAGTACTTC,CSVGDGLKQYF
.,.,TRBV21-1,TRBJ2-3,TGTGCCAGCGGCTCACTGGGGTATTTT,CASGSLGYF
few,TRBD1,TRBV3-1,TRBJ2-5,TGTGCCAGCAGGACCGGACAGGGTCCATTCCAAGAGACCCAGTACTTC,CASRTGQGPFQETQYF
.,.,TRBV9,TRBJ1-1,TGTGCCAGCAGCGCGGGGTCGAGGACTGAAGCTTTCTTT,CASSAGSRTEAFF
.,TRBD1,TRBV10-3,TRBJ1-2,TGTGCCATCAGTTCCCTCGGGACAGGGGAAAGAGGCTACACCTTC,CAISSLGTGERGYTF
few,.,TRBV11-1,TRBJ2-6,TGTGCCAGCAGCCCCTCTGTGCCGAGCTCTGGGGCCAACGTCCTGACTTTC,CASSPSVPSSGANVLTF
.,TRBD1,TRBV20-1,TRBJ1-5,TGCAGTGCTAGAGATCACTCGACAGGGCCCGGGGGCAATCAGCCCCAGCATTTT,CSARDHSTGPGGNQPQHF
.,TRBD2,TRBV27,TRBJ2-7,TGTGCCAGCAGGGGAACTAGCGCGAGCCCTTCCTACGAGCAGTACTTC,CASRGTSASPSYEQYF
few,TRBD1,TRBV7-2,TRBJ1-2,TGTGCCGGCAGCTTAGCCGGGACAGCTAACTATGGCTACACCTTC,CAGSLAGTANYGYTF
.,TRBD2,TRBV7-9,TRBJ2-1,TGTGCCAGCAGCACGACAAGCGGGGGGGCTTCCTACAATGAGCAGTTCTTC,CASSTTSGGASYNEQFF
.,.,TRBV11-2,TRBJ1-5,TGTGCCAGCAGCTTAGGATATAGCAATCAGCCCCGGCATTTT,CASSLGYSNQPRHF
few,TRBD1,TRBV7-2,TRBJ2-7,TGTGCCAGCAGCTTAGCACGGTCAGGGGGTATTTACGAGCAGTACTTC,CASSLARSGGIYEQYF
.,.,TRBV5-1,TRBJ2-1,TGCGCCAGCAGCTCGGAGGTTCCTGACAATGAGCAGTTCTTC,CASSSEVPDNEQFF
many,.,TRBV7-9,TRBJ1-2,TGTGCCAGCAGCTTTAGTCATAACTATGGCTACACCTTC,CASSFSHNYGYTF
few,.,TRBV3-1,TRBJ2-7,TGTGCCAGCAGCCAAGGGACAGTCTCCACGGGGGAGCAGTACTTC,CASSQGTVSTGEQYF
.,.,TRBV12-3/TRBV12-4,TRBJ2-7,TGTGCCAGCAGTTTCGCCGGACTCCACTGCGAGCAGTACTTC,CASSFAGLHCEQYF
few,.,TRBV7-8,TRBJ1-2,TGTGCCAGCAGTCGAGGCCCAATCACTAACTATGGCTACACCTTC,CASSRGPITNYGYTF